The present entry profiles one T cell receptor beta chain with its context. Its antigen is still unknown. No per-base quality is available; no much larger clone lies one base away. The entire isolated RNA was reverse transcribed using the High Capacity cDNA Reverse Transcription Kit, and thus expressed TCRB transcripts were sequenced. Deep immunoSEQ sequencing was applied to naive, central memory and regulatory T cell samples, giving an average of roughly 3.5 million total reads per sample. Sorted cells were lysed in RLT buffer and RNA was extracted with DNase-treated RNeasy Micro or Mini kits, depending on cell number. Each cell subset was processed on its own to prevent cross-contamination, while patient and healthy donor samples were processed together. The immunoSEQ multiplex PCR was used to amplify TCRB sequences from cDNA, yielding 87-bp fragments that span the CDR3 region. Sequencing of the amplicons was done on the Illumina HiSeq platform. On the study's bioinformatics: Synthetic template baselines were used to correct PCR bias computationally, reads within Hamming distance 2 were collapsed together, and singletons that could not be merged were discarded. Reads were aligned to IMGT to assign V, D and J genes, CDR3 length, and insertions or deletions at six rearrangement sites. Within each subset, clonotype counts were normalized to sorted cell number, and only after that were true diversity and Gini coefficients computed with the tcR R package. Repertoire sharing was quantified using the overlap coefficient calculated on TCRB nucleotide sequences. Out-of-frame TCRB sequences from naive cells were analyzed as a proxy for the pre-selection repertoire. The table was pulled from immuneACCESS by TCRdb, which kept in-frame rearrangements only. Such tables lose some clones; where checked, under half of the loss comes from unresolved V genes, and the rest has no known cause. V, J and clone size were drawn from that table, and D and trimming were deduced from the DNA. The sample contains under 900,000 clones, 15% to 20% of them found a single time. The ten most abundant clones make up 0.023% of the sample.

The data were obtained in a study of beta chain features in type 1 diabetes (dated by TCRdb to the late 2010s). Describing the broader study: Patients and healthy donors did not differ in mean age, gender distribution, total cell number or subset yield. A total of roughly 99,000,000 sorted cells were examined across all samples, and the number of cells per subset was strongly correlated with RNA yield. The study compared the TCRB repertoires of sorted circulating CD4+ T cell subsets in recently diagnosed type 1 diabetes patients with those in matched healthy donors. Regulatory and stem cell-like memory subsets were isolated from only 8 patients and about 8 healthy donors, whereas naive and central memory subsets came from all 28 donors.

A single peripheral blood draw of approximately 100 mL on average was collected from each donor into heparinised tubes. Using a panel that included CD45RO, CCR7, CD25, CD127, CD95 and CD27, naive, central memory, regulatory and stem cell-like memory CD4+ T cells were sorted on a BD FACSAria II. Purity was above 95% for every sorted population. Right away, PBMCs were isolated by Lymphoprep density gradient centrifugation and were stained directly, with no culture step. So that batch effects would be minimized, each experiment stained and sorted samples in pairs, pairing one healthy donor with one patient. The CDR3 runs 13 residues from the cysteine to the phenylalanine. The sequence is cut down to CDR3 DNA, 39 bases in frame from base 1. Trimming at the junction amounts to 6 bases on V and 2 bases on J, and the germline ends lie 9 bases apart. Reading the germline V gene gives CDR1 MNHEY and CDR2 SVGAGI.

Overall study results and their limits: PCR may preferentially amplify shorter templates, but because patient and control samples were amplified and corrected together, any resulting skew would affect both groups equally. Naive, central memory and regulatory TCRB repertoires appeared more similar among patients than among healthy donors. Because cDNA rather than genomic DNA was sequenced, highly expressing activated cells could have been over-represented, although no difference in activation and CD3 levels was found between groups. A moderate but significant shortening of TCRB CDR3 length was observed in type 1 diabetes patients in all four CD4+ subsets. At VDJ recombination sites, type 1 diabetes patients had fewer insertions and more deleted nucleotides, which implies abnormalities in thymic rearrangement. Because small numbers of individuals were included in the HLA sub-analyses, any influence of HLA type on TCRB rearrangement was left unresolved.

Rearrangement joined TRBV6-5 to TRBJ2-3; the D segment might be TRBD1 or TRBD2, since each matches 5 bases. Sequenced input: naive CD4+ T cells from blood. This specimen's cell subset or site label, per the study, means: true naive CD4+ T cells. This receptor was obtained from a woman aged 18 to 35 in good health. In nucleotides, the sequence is TGTGCCAGCAGGGGGGTTAACACAGATACGCAGTATTTT. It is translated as CASRGVNTDTQYF.